The next 17 T cell receptor beta chains were all read from a single sample in a study of human T cells and chemical hapten exposure. TCRdb independently ran MiXCR on the RACE reads; one entry per CDR3 protein. The data contain about 120,000 distinct CDR3 sequences, around 10% of them singletons. The time point denotes: patch test 1, 2 weeks after DPC sensitization. The treatment is: therapeutic diphenylcyclopropenone sensitization with weekly scalp DPC. Sequencing used whole blood, obtained in connection with sensitization to the hapten diphenylcyclopropenone (DPC). These receptors were collected from a woman in her 50s with alopecia areata. Some clones in this sample may be carry-over from other donors' samples.

This clonotype has just a few counts. The rearrangement links TRBV20-1 to TRBJ2-1; 10 nucleotides align to TRBD1. V shed 5 bases, J shed 10 bases, and the junction held 14 bases outside the gene matches. CDR1 DFQATT and CDR2 SNEGSKA come from the germline V gene (reference sequence). This CDR3 is built from 15 residues. The CDR3 coding sequence is TGCAGTGCTCCCTGGGCGGGACAGGGGTTATGGGAGCAGTTCTTC. Its protein product is CSAPWAGQGLWEQFF.

This clonotype was found a few times. V gene TRBV6-1 combines with J gene TRBJ2-7; TRBD1 is a possible D gene (6 bases). With 6 bases removed from V and 3 bases from J, the gap between germline ends came to 18 bases. From germline, CDR1 is MNHNS and CDR2 SASEGT. The CDR3 runs 15 residues. This CDR3 reads CASRETGTVFYEQYF. The CDR3 DNA reads as TGTGCCAGCAGGGAAACAGGGACGGTTTTCTACGAGCAGTACTTC.

There are many counts of this clonotype. The chain combines TRBV7-2 with TRBJ1-6, with D perhaps matching TRBD1 (6 bases). V lost 5 bases and J 6 bases, leaving 14 bases between the germline ends. The CDR3 spans 15 residues. From germline, CDR1 is SGHTA and CDR2 FQGNSA. The CDR3 is CASSPRQERNSPLHF. The CDR3 bases are TGTGCCAGCAGCCCTCGACAGGAACGTAATTCACCCCTCCACTTT.

This clonotype was recorded at least ten times. J is TRBJ2-7 and V is TRBV20-1; 10 nucleotides align to TRBD2. With V trimmed by 5 bases and J by 0 bases, 4 bases remained unmatched. Germline assignment: CDR1 DFQATT and CDR2 SNEGSKA (reference sequence). There are 14 residues in the CDR3. The CDR3 nucleotides are TGCAGTGCTTCCGGGACTAGCGTCTCCTACGAGCAGTACTTC. Its protein is CSASGTSVSYEQYF.

The chain recombines TRBV27 with TRBJ2-3; tentatively, D is TRBD1 (5 bases). Germline V gene lookup returns CDR1 MNHEY and CDR2 SMNVEV (reference sequence). The CDR3 consists of 14 residues. Trimming left V 7 bases short and J 3 bases short, with 14 bases between. CDR3 region: CASTNVDSTDTQYF. CDR3 DNA: TGTGCCAGCACAAACGTCGACAGTACAGATACGCAGTATTTT.

There are many counts of this clonotype. The chain joins TRBV6-5 to TRBJ1-4; 8 nucleotides match TRBD1. Germline V CDR1 and CDR2: MNHEY, SVGAGI. The V gene end was trimmed by 4 bases and the J gene end by 3 bases; junction bases not matched to a gene: 4. The CDR3 contains 15 residues. The CDR3 coding sequence is TGTGCCAGCAGTTTAGACAGGGGATCTAATGAAAAACTGTTTTTT. Translation gives CASSLDRGSNEKLFF.

The V gene is TRBV6-2 or TRBV6-3, the J gene TRBJ1-2, with 8 bases aligning to TRBD1. Trimming cost V 5 bases and J 6 bases; bases outside gene matches: 5. This CDR3 spans 13 amino acids. Per the germline V gene, CDR1 is MNHEY and CDR2 is SVGEGT. CDR3 region: CASSGTGPHGYTF. The DNA for the CDR3 is TGTGCCAGCAGTGGGACAGGCCCACATGGCTACACCTTC.

This clonotype was counted at least ten times. The chain uses TRBV12-3 or TRBV12-4 and TRBJ1-5; no definite D call. The CDR3 is 13 residues long. The V gene lost 3 bases and the J gene lost 12 bases, with 15 bases spanning the gap. The CDR3 nucleotides read TGTGCCAGCAGTTTGACCCTCCAAGAGCGCCAGCATTTT. Its translation is CASSLTLQERQHF.

This clonotype was counted a few times. This chain links TRBV4-3 with TRBJ2-3; D might be TRBD2 (5 bases). The CDR3 runs 14 residues. The germline V and J ends were trimmed by 8 bases and 4 bases, with 16 bases remaining between them. The germline gives CDR1 LGHNA, CDR2 YSLEER. CDR3 DNA sequence: TGCGCCAGCGGGCTGGAGGTTTGGTCAGATACGCAGTATTTT. Protein: CASGLEVWSDTQYF.

The chain is built from TRBV7-6 and TRBJ1-2; D not resolved. CDR1 and CDR2 (germline): SGHVS, FNYEAQ. Trimming pared 5 bases from V and 1 base from J, leaving 11 bases between. CDR3 length equals 14 residues. The CDR3 DNA is TGTGCCAGCAGCCCCTCGACGAATAACTATGGCTACACCTTC. Translation gives CASSPSTNNYGYTF.

This clonotype has at least ten counts. The gene calls are TRBV6-2 or TRBV6-3 and TRBJ2-3, with 12 nucleotides matching TRBD2. V shed 6 bases, J shed 2 bases, and the junction held 6 bases outside the gene matches. CDR3 length equals 16 residues. The germline V gene has CDR1 MNHEY and CDR2 SVGEGT. The CDR3 region has the DNA TGTGCCAGCAGCTTCGGGACTAGCGGGTTCACAGATACGCAGTATTTT. This translates into CASSFGTSGFTDTQYF.

The table lists this clonotype with a few counts. The chain links TRBV7-6 to TRBJ2-7; 7 nucleotides agree with TRBD2. The CDR3 covers 15 residues. CDR1 and CDR2 from the germline V gene are SGHVS and FNYEAQ. V was pared by 5 bases and J by 0 bases, with 7 bases of the junction left unmatched. The CDR3 protein is CASSPRAGSSYEQYF. The DNA of the CDR3 is TGTGCCAGCAGCCCACGAGCGGGGAGCTCCTACGAGCAGTACTTC.

V gene TRBV11-2 combines with J gene TRBJ2-3; D is unclear. This CDR3 is 11 amino acids long. The V end lost 5 bases, the J end lost 6 bases, and 6 bases lay between the germline ends. The germline CDR1 and CDR2 sequences are SGHAT and FQNNGV. The CDR3, as DNA: TGTGCCAGCAGCCACAAGGATACGCAGTATTTT. Translated, it gives CASSHKDTQYF. Filled out from reference TRBV11-2 and TRBJ2-3, the complete variable domain reads EAGVAQSPRYKIIEKRQSVAFWCNPISGHATLYWYQQILGQGPKLLIQFQNNGVVDDSQLPKDRFSAERLKGVDSTLKIQPAKLEDSAVYLCASSHKDTQYFGPGTRLTVL.

This clonotype occurred a few times. The chain recombines TRBV5-1 with TRBJ2-5; 10 bases are a match to TRBD2. V shed 7 bases, J shed 5 bases, and the junction held 11 bases outside the gene matches. The CDR3 is made up of 15 amino acids. The V gene's germline CDR1 is SGHRS and CDR2 YFSETQ. The CDR3 here is CASGSGGAALETQYF. CDR3 nucleotides: TGCGCCAGCGGAAGCGGGGGGGCGGCCTTGGAGACCCAGTACTTC.

The chain carries TRBV5-6 and TRBJ2-1, with a weak D call TRBD2 (5 bases). The CDR3 spans 14 residues. Germline V CDR1 and CDR2: SGHDT, YYEEEE. V lost 3 bases to trimming and J lost 1 base, with 8 bases between them. The CDR3 DNA follows: TGTGCCAGCAGCTCTACGGGATCCTACAATGAGCAGTTCTTC. Amino acids: CASSSTGSYNEQFF.

In this sample, this clonotype turned up a few times. The CDR3: CASSLSHLRGLAKNIQYF. The DNA of the CDR3 is TGTGCCAGCAGCCTGAGCCACCTTAGGGGGCTAGCCAAAAACATTCAGTACTTC. The chain links TRBV3-1 to TRBJ2-4, with 7 bases aligning to TRBD1. CDR1 and CDR2 from the germline V gene are LGHDT and YNNKEL (reference sequence). J was trimmed by 0 bases and V by 4 bases; bases with no gene match: 12. CDR3 length: 18 amino acids.

This clonotype was seen at least ten times. This chain connects TRBV18 to TRBJ1-6, with D uncertain. Germline V CDR1 and CDR2: KGHSH, LQKENI. V lost 4 bases and J 6 bases, leaving 10 bases between the germline ends. This CDR3 comprises 14 residues. For the CDR3, the DNA is TGTGCCAGCTCACTGGTCGACCTTAATTCACCCCTCCACTTT. Encoded protein: CASSLVDLNSPLHF.